This TCR beta chain was recovered during a study of identical twins. Study-level results: Out-of-frame beta sequences exhibited a weaker degree of excess twin sharing. The more abundant beta clonotypes in cord blood had fewer insertions, and memory repertoires did not show this.

TCRdb re-analysed the 5' RACE reads in MiXCR, keeping a single row per CDR3 protein. Of fewer than 550,000 distinct CDR3 sequences listed, around an eighth are singletons. This clonotype has a count of ten or more. Its target is unknown. Trimming left V 6 bases short and J 2 bases short, with 14 bases between. This CDR3 region has 14 residues. CDR1 is MDHEN and CDR2 is SYDVKM in the germline V gene. The sample also formed part of further work on yellow fever vaccine responses in identical twins.

Sequenced sample: CD4+ T cells sorted from blood. This sequence joins TRBV28 and TRBJ2-7; perhaps D is TRBD1 or TRBD2 (5 bases each). The origin of this receptor is a woman younger than 30 in good health. Here the CDR3 DNA reads TGTGCCAGCAGGTCCGGGACGGGGCCCTACGAGCAGTACTTC. Protein: CASRSGTGPYEQYF. The entire variable domain, with the rest obtained from reference TRBV28 and TRBJ2-7, is as follows: DVKVTQSSRYLVKRTGEKVFLECVQDMDHENMFWYRQDPGLGLRLIYFSYDVKMKEKGDIPEGYSVSREKKERFSLILESASTNQTSMYLCASRSGTGPYEQYFGPGTRLTVT.